Reported below is one T cell receptor beta chain. As handled by the study authors: Researchers report that nucleated cell counts were estimated from reference gene primer amplification. Profiling relied on immunoSEQ multiplex PCR, and the TCRdb table lists in-frame clones only, not all of them. V and J calls and clone size follow that table, whereas D and trimming were derived from the DNA. Among some 100,000 clones listed, more than 80% were seen once. This entry belongs to a study of blood T cell repertoires in COVID-19. Turning to the study itself: Both acute and convalescent COVID-19 samples were obtained from the United States, Italy and Spain.

V dropped 3 bases and J dropped 4 bases, with 11 bases sitting between them. This CDR3 has 14 amino acids. CDR1 and CDR2 from the germline V gene are SGHTA and FQGNSA. Sequencing was done on a sample of peripheral blood. The TCR sequence derives from a human donor in a cohort sampled during active COVID-19. This rearrangement joins TRBV7-2 to TRBJ2-3; D perhaps matches TRBD2 (5 bases). This CDR3 reads CASSFSLAPDTQYF. As DNA, the CDR3 is TGTGCCAGCAGCTTTTCCCTAGCTCCAGATACGCAGTATTTT.